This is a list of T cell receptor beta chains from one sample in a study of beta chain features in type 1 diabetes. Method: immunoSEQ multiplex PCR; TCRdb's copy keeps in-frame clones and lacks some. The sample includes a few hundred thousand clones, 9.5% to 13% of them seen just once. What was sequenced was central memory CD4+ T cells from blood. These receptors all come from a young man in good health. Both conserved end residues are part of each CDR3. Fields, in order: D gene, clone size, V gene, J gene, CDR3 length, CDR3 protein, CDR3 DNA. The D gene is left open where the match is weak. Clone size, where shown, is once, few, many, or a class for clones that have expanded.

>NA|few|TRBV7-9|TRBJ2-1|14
CASRAFSSYNEQFF
TGTGCCAGCAGGGCATTCAGCTCCTACAATGAGCAGTTCTTC
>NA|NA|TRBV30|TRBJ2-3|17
CAWSSPPGAGLPAPQYF
TGTGCCTGGAGTTCTCCCCCTGGGGCGGGGTTACCTGCACCGCAGTATTTT
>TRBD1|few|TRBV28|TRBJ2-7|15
CASSTPTGAPYEQYF
TGTGCCAGCAGTACACCGACAGGGGCCCCCTACGAGCAGTACTTC
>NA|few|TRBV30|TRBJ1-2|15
CAWTSPGLFGNGYTF
TGTGCCTGGACCAGTCCAGGATTGTTTGGAAATGGCTACACCTTC
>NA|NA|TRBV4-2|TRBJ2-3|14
CASSHLTRGDTQYF
TGTGCCAGCAGCCATCTGACCAGGGGAGATACGCAGTATTTT
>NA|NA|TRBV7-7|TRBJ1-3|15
CASSLASRKMDTIYF
TGTGCCAGCAGCTTAGCGAGCAGGAAGATGGACACCATATATTTT
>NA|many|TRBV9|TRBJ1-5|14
CASSADRNNQPQHF
TGTGCCAGCAGCGCCGATCGAAACAATCAGCCCCAGCATTTT
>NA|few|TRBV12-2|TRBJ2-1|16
CASRLGTSGIYNEQFF
TGTGCAAGTCGCTTGGGGACTAGCGGTATATACAATGAGCAGTTCTTC
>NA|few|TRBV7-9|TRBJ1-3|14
CASSARTAGNTIYF
TGTGCCAGCAGCGCGCGGACAGCCGGAAACACCATATATTTT
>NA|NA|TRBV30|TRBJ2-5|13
CAWSVGPKETQYF
TGTGCCTGGAGTGTGGGACCGAAAGAGACCCAGTACTTC
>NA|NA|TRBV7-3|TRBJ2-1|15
CASSSQGSSYNEQFF
TGTGCCAGCAGCTCGCAGGGGAGTAGCTACAATGAGCAGTTCTTC
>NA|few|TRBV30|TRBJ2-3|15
CAWSQSRVAGDTQYF
TGTGCCTGGAGCCAATCTAGGGTAGCCGGAGATACGCAGTATTTT
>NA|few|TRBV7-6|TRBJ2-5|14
CASSPTDRFGPQYF
TGTGCCAGCAGCCCCACCGACAGGTTCGGGCCCCAGTACTTC
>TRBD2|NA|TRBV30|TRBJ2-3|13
CARRTSGEDTQYF
TGTGCCCGTCGGACTAGCGGGGAGGATACGCAGTATTTT
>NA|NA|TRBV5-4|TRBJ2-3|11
CASSFRDTQYF
TGTGCCAGCAGCTTCCGGGATACGCAGTATTTT
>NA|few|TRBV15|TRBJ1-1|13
CATSRDPTDKAFF
TGTGCCACCAGCAGAGACCCAACTGACAAAGCTTTCTTT
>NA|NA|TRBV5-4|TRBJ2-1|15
CASSSQAATYNEQFF
TGTGCCAGCAGCTCCCAAGCGGCCACCTACAATGAGCAGTTCTTC
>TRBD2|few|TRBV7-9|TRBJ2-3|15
CASSPLGGRTDTQYF
TGTGCCAGCAGTCCTCTGGGCGGGAGGACAGATACGCAGTATTTT
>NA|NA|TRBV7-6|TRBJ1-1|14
CASSLVPGEREAFF
TGTGCCAGCAGCTTAGTGCCAGGAGAACGCGAAGCTTTCTTT
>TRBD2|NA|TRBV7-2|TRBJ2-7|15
CASSLVREGAYEQYF
TGTGCCAGCAGCTTAGTCAGGGAGGGCGCCTACGAGCAGTACTTC
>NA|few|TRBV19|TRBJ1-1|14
CASSADRDNTEAFF
TGTGCCAGTAGTGCAGACAGAGATAACACTGAAGCTTTCTTT
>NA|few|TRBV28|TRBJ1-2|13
CASSYGGNYGYTF
TGTGCCAGCAGCTACGGGGGTAACTATGGCTACACCTTC
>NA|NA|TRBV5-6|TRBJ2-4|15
CASSLGRGAGNIQYF
TGTGCCAGCAGCTTGGGGAGGGGCGCGGGGAACATTCAGTACTTC
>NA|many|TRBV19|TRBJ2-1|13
CASSMGTYNEQFF
TGTGCCAGTAGTATGGGGACTTACAATGAGCAGTTCTTC
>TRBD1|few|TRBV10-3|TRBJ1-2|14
CAIRGQGIGYGYTF
TGTGCCATCAGGGGACAGGGTATCGGCTATGGCTACACCTTC
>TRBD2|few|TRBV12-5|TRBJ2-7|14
CASGPATSGYEQYF
TGTGCTAGTGGTCCCGCGACTAGCGGTTACGAGCAGTACTTC
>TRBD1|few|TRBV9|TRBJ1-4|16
CASSLQGTGSLEKLFF
TGTGCCAGCAGCCTTCAGGGGACAGGGAGTCTGGAAAAACTGTTTTTT
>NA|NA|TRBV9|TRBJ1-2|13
CASSVGAAYGYTF
TGTGCCAGCAGCGTAGGGGCGGCTTATGGCTACACCTTC
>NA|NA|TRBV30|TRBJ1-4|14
CAWCPWGANEKLFF
TGTGCCTGGTGCCCCTGGGGGGCTAATGAAAAACTGTTTTTT
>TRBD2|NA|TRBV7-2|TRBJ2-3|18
CASSFTLAGGPSTDTQYF
TGTGCCAGCAGCTTTACACTAGCGGGAGGGCCGAGCACAGATACGCAGTATTTT
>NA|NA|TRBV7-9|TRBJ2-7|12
CASSRQDYEQYF
TGTGCCAGCAGCCGACAGGACTACGAGCAGTACTTC
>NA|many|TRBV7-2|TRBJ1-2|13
CASSLKSTHGYTF
TGTGCCAGCAGCCTTAAGAGTACCCATGGCTACACCTTC
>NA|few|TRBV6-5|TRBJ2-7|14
CASSRHDGAYEQYF
TGTGCCAGCAGCAGACACGACGGGGCCTACGAGCAGTACTTC
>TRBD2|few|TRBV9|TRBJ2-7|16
CASSVRGASGTYEQYF
TGTGCCAGCAGCGTCCGGGGGGCTAGCGGGACCTACGAGCAGTACTTC
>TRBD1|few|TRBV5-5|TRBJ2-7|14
CASSLRQGIHEQYF
TGTGCCAGCAGCTTGAGACAGGGTATCCACGAGCAGTACTTC
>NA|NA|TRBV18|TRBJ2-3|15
CASSYLTSLTDTQYF
TGTGCCAGCTCTTATCTAACCTCCCTCACAGATACGCAGTATTTT
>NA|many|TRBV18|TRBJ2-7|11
CASSSEYEQYF
TGTGCCAGCTCAAGCGAGTACGAGCAGTACTTC